This T cell receptor beta chain was recorded in a study of blood T cell repertoires in COVID-19. Study in general: PBMCs, B-cell-depleted T cells, or T cells provided the cDNA or gDNA that made up the material.

The length of the CDR3 is 14 residues. Germline assignment: CDR1 MDHEN and CDR2 SYDVKM. The V end lost 2 bases, the J end lost 3 bases, and 11 bases lay between the germline ends. Profiled with immunoSEQ multiplex PCR; TCRdb holds only in-frame clones, not every one. The repertoire consists of roughly 99,000 clones, with 89% occurring once and the leading ten covering under 5.5%. The chain is built from TRBV28 and TRBJ2-7; D is uncertain. Sequencing was done on a sample of peripheral blood. The receptor comes from a man aged 35-49 years with active or convalescent COVID-19. The CDR3 DNA is TGTGCCAGCAGTTTAGCGGCCGGTGACTACGAGCAGTACTTC. It yields the protein CASSLAAGDYEQYF. Full variable domain (remainder filled in from reference TRBV28 and TRBJ2-7): DVKVTQSSRYLVKRTGEKVFLECVQDMDHENMFWYRQDPGLGLRLIYFSYDVKMKEKGDIPEGYSVSREKKERFSLILESASTNQTSMYLCASSLAAGDYEQYFGPGTRLTVT.